The text below deals with one TCR beta chain. The specificity of this receptor is unknown. The record has no base qualities; no much larger clone is one base away. This specimen comes from a study of shared clonotypes between healthy human individuals (dated by TCRdb to about 2020). About the full investigation: Three men and a couple of women, aged 18 to 49 years, made up the cohort. Per donor, leukapheresis produced somewhere between about 0.94 and 9.5 billion PBMCs. Per donor, three plates each were used for CD4 naive and CD4 memory, two for CD8 naive, and one for CD8 memory. Libraries were prepared and TCR repertoires were sequenced by different laboratories using diverse techniques, in order to increase sequencing depth and limit assay-specific biases. The study deeply sequenced blood TCR repertoires of about 5 healthy adults to estimate repertoire size and the extent of clonotype sharing between individuals.

Using the deep immunoSEQ assay, multiplex PCR amplified TCR CDR3 regions from genomic DNA. Genomic DNA extracted from each cell subset was distributed evenly over all wells of several immunoSEQ 96-well plates, and each plate served as one replicate. For sorted subsets, each replicate PCR was loaded with roughly 190 ng genomic DNA, equivalent to 32,000 or so T cell genomes. Purified libraries were measured with a Qubit 3.0 fluorometer, size-checked on a Bioanalyzer 2100, and measured again with the KAPA Library Quantification kit. Each immunoSEQ 96-well plate was sequenced on its own single-read 150-cycle Illumina NextSeq 550 flow cell. The study's processing was this. Because only junctional sequences without quality scores were contained in the immunoSEQ output, filtering matching that applied to full-length reads could not be performed. To assign V/J genes and CDR3, sequences were annotated using PyIR, a Python wrapper for IgBLAST v1.9, with IMGT germline references. Reads with weak V/J assignments (E-value above 1e-6), missing CDR3, stop codons, out-of-frame junctions, or ambiguous translated residues were removed. V3J clonotypes were defined as sequences sharing an identical inferred V gene, J gene, and CDR3 amino acid sequence. Percentage overlap between repertoires was computed as shared unique clonotypes divided by the size of the smaller repertoire. RTK rarefaction, the Chao1 estimator, and Recon v2.1 estimates of unobserved clonotypes were used to assess repertoire richness. For all TCRbeta clonotypes obtained by the gDNA method from a few donors, generation probabilities were computed with OLGA. TCRdb stores this immuneACCESS table with in-frame sequences only. Part of the clones is absent; in the studies checked, under half of the shortfall reflects unresolved V genes, and no reason is known for the rest. From that table come the V and J calls and clone size; the DNA was used to work out D and trimming. In all, the sample holds about 2,500,000 clones, and about 92% of those were seen once. The top ten constitute roughly 0.14% of the sample.

The paper's findings and limits, for the study overall: Because the study included only a small number of donors, the genetic and exposure-history diversity represented was limited. Pairwise subsampling led to the expectation that sequencing depth would affect the degree of clonotype sharing among donors. Rarefaction of sorted-subset datasets indicated incomplete sequencing despite the large sequencing depth. Across a handful of donors, about 5% of naive CD4, 3% to 4% of naive CD8, around 2.1% of memory CD4, and roughly 0.41% of memory CD8 clonotypes were shared. Sampling was limited to blood, and TCR repertoires in tissue likely differ from TCR repertoires in blood. Compared with non-shared clonotypes, the clonotypes found in all four sorted-subset donors had higher generation probabilities. Naive subsets generally had larger estimated clonotype richness than memory subsets.

Donors were healthy HIV-negative adults with no recently reported acute infections or vaccinations. Every donor was a Caucasian adult residing in Nashville, Tennessee, USA. CD4+ T cells were enriched by magnetic negative selection, after which naive cells were positively selected on CD45RA and the negative fraction was taken as the memory subset. Blood was obtained by leukapheresis, after which PBMCs were separated by Ficoll-Histopaque density gradient centrifugation and cryopreserved in liquid nitrogen vapor phase. Analytical flow cytometry was used to check the purity and quantity of every magnetically sorted T cell population. Each sorted fraction had its genomic DNA isolated and then quantified by UV absorbance on a Nanodrop 2000c. CDR1 LNHDA and CDR2 SQIVND were looked up in the germline V gene (reference sequence). V loses 2 bases of germline sequence and J loses 3 bases, and the interval between the two ends is 11 bases. From cysteine to phenylalanine, the CDR3 is 15 amino acids long. Just CDR3 DNA is preserved here, 45 bases in frame from base 1.

Sample: naive CD4+ T cells sorted from blood. Read against the paper, the sample's cell subset or site label means: CD45RA+ positively selected. The sequence links TRBV19 to TRBJ1-3; tentative D gene TRBD1, with 6 bases matching. The TCR originated in a man aged 18 to 29 in good health. In nucleotide form, the sequence is TGTGCCAGTAGTATAATGGGGACACTTGGAAACACCATATATTTT. Translated, this gives CASSIMGTLGNTIYF.